One and the same sample provided the 29 T cell receptor beta chains below, sequenced in a study of T cells after posttransplantation cyclophosphamide. The protocol was immunoSEQ multiplex PCR, while the TCRdb copy is restricted to in-frame clones and leaves out a portion. The sample carries several thousand clones, about 90% recorded once. The sample consisted of CD4+ T cells sorted from blood. The receptor source for this set is a woman aged 45-65 years in good health and a related stem cell transplant donor.

Concerning this clone itself: The junction differs from germline at one of its ends, possibly a read error. The sample has other DNA sequences that encode this CDR3 too. V usage is TRBV28 and J usage is TRBJ1-6; D uncertain. The CDR3 runs 15 residues. The germline V gene encodes CDR1 MDHEN and CDR2 SYDVKM. CDR3 loop: CASTSPVSYNSPLHF. The CDR3 DNA sequence: TGTGCCAGCACTTCCCCCGTCTCCTATAATTCCCCCCTCCACTTT.

This clone is a singleton in its sample. The chain couples TRBV12-5 to TRBJ1-1; perhaps TRBD1 as D (5 bases). The CDR3 is 16 amino acids. Germline V gene data show CDR1 as LGHNT and CDR2 as FRNRAP. Trimming took 1 base from V and 5 from J, leaving 17 bases between them. The CDR3 region has the DNA TGTGCTAGTGGTTTGGGGGCAGGGTGGGAAATAACTGAAGCTTTCTTT. It codes for CASGLGAGWEITEAFF.

The V gene is TRBV27, the J gene TRBJ1-6, with D possibly TRBD1 on 5 matching bases. The CDR3 totals 16 residues. Trimming shortened V by 4 bases and J by 6 bases, and 16 bases separated the two germline ends. Germline V gives CDR1 MNHEY, CDR2 SMNVEV (reference sequence). The DNA for the CDR3 is TGTGCCAGCAGTTCCTCGCAGGCCCAGGGTAATTCACCCCTCCACTTT. Its translation is CASSSSQAQGNSPLHF.

The chain links TRBV19 to TRBJ2-1; TRBD2 matches at 11 bases. Germline V gives CDR1 LNHDA, CDR2 SQIVND (reference sequence). The length of the CDR3 is 17 residues. Trimming at V came to 7 bases and at J to 10 bases, leaving 18 bases not matched to a gene. DNA of the CDR3: TGTGCCAGTACCCTACGGCGTCTAGCGGGGGGACTGGGGGAGCAGTTCTTC. Translated: CASTLRRLAGGLGEQFF.

Regarding this clone: One end of the junction does not line up with germline, which may come from a read error. The chain employs TRBV5-4 and TRBJ2-5; TRBD2 might be the D (5 bases). The CDR3 length is 15 residues. The germline gives CDR1 SGHNT, CDR2 YYREEE (reference sequence). The CDR3 protein is CAGSRVVTNQETQYF. CDR3 DNA: TGTGCCGGCAGCCGGGTAGTGACTAACCAAGAGACCCAGTACTTC.

This clone was seen a few times. V usage is TRBV25-1 and J usage is TRBJ2-1, with 12 nucleotides matching TRBD2. The J segment lost 3 bases and the V segment lost 2 bases, leaving 5 bases of the junction unmatched. The CDR3 runs to 17 residues. Germline V gene sequence: CDR1 MGHDK, CDR2 SYGVNS. The CDR3 reads CASSEALLAGGYNEQFF. CDR3 sequence (DNA): TGTGCCAGCAGTGAAGCCCTACTAGCGGGAGGCTACAATGAGCAGTTCTTC. Complete variable domain (other parts from reference TRBV25-1 and TRBJ2-1): EADIYQTPRYLVIGTGKKITLECSQTMGHDKMYWYQQDPGMELHLIHYSYGVNSTEKGDLSSESTVSRIRTEHFPLTLESARPSHTSQYLCASSEALLAGGYNEQFFGPGTRLTVL.

V is TRBV10-1 and J is TRBJ2-5; D is possibly TRBD2 (5 bases). In germline, CDR1 is WNHNN, CDR2 SYGVQD (reference sequence). V shed 5 bases and J shed 5 bases, with 12 bases lying between them. The CDR3 length is 13 residues. CDR3 region: CASSSNPGETQYF. The CDR3 DNA sequence: TGCGCCAGCAGTTCTAACCCGGGGGAGACCCAGTACTTC.

The gene calls are TRBV6-6 and TRBJ2-7, with D possibly being TRBD2 (6 bases). CDR3 size: 13 residues. V was trimmed by 11 bases and J by 0 bases, leaving 14 bases between them. Germline V gene sequence: CDR1 MNHNY, CDR2 SVGAGI (reference sequence). The CDR3 DNA reads TGTGCCTGTAGCGGCTCGAGCTCCTACGAGCAGTACTTC. Protein product: CACSGSSSYEQYF.

The chain uses TRBV4-1 and TRBJ1-1; weak D call: TRBD1 (6 bases). Looked up from germline, CDR1 is MGHRA and CDR2 is YSYEKL. This CDR3 is 14 amino acids long. The V end lost 3 bases, the J end lost 1 base, and 9 bases lay between the germline ends. The CDR3 loop is CASSHGQRNTEAFF. CDR3 sequence (DNA): TGCGCCAGCAGCCACGGACAGAGGAACACTGAAGCTTTCTTT.

The chain is built from TRBV6-1 and TRBJ2-7; D perhaps matches TRBD1 (5 bases). The CDR3 is 15 residues long. From germline, CDR1 is MNHNS and CDR2 SASEGT. Between the trimmed V and J ends, which lost 4 bases and 3 bases, there was a span of 16 bases. CDR3: CASSGLGPRDYEQYF. The DNA for the CDR3 is TGTGCCAGCAGTGGCCTGGGGCCCAGGGACTACGAGCAGTACTTC.

The rearrangement uses TRBV5-1 and TRBJ2-1; 8 bases line up with TRBD1. V was pared by 3 bases and J by 0 bases, with 2 bases of the junction left unmatched. The length of the CDR3 is 15 residues. Germline CDR1 and CDR2: SGHRS and YFSETQ. The CDR3 DNA reads TGCGCCAGCAGCTATGGACAGGGCTCCTACAATGAGCAGTTCTTC. This translates into CASSYGQGSYNEQFF. Drawing the rest from reference TRBV5-1 and TRBJ2-1, the complete variable domain is KAGVTQTPRYLIKTRGQQVTLSCSPISGHRSVSWYQQTPGQGLQFLFEYFSETQRNKGNFPGRFSGRQFSNSRSEMNVSTLELGDSALYLCASSYGQGSYNEQFFGPGTRLTVL.

The V gene is TRBV6-1, the J gene TRBJ2-3; 7 nucleotides align to TRBD1. V was pared by 6 bases and J by 2 bases, with 5 bases of the junction left unmatched. CDR1 and CDR2 (germline): MNHNS, SASEGT. This CDR3 region has 14 residues. The CDR3 region has the DNA TGTGCCAGCAGGGGCGGACAGGACACAGATACGCAGTATTTT. Protein sequence: CASRGGQDTDTQYF.

The rearrangement uses TRBV5-1 and TRBJ1-2; 9 bases line up with TRBD1. Unmatched junction bases numbered 8, after V lost 4 bases and J lost 7 bases. The CDR3 sequence is 14 residues long. Germline V gene lookup returns CDR1 SGHRS and CDR2 YFSETQ. The CDR3 nucleotides read TGCGCCAGCAGCATATACGGACAGGGGAGTGGCTACACCTTC. Encoded protein: CASSIYGQGSGYTF. The variable domain in full, with the rest retrieved from reference TRBV5-1 and TRBJ1-2, is KAGVTQTPRYLIKTRGQQVTLSCSPISGHRSVSWYQQTPGQGLQFLFEYFSETQRNKGNFPGRFSGRQFSNSRSEMNVSTLELGDSALYLCASSIYGQGSGYTFGSGTRLTVV.

This chain connects TRBV28 to TRBJ1-2, with a possible D match to TRBD1 (6 bases). V was cut by 8 bases and J by 7 bases, with 20 bases left in between. The length of the CDR3 is 14 residues. Per germline, CDR1 MDHEN and CDR2 SYDVKM. CDR3 coding DNA: TGTGCCAGCGTCCCACTCAGGGGCATCTTTGGCTACACCTTC. Amino acid sequence: CASVPLRGIFGYTF.

The rearrangement joins TRBV6-1 to TRBJ1-2; 8 bases fit TRBD1. CDR3 size: 15 residues. The germline V gene encodes CDR1 MNHNS and CDR2 SASEGT. V shed 0 bases, J shed 8 bases, and the junction held 8 bases outside the gene matches. The CDR3 loop is CASSEASGGLQGYTF. DNA for the CDR3: TGTGCCAGCAGTGAAGCTTCAGGGGGCCTCCAGGGCTACACCTTC.

V usage is TRBV19 and J usage is TRBJ2-7; TRBD1 agrees at 8 bases. This CDR3 is 14 amino acids long. The V gene end was trimmed by 5 bases and the J gene end by 6 bases; junction bases not matched to a gene: 9. In germline, CDR1 is LNHDA, CDR2 SQIVND (reference sequence). CDR3 bases: TGTGCCAGTAGTGTCCGACAGGGGAATGGCGAGCAGTACTTC. The encoded protein is CASSVRQGNGEQYF.

This sequence joins TRBV10-3 and TRBJ2-1; 11 nucleotides match TRBD2. V was pared by 6 bases and J by 6 bases, with 7 bases of the junction left unmatched. Germline V CDR1 and CDR2: ENHRY, SYGVKD. The CDR3 runs 15 residues. This chain's CDR3 is CAISYSGRASNEQFF. Here the CDR3 DNA reads TGTGCCATCAGCTATAGCGGGAGGGCCTCCAATGAGCAGTTCTTC.

The chain couples TRBV7-8 to TRBJ1-4, with D possibly TRBD1 on 5 matching bases. Germline CDR1 is SGHVS and CDR2 is FQNEAQ. Trimming shortened V by 5 bases and J by 8 bases, and 21 bases separated the two germline ends. The CDR3 loop spans 16 amino acids. Written as DNA, the CDR3 is TGTGCCAGCAGCACGACCTTGGGGGGAGGAAAGGAAAAACTGTTTTTT. Protein product: CASSTTLGGGKEKLFF.

V usage is TRBV25-1 and J usage is TRBJ1-1; D not certain. V was cut by 4 bases and J by 6 bases, with 12 bases left in between. Germline V lookup: CDR1 MGHDK, CDR2 SYGVNS. This CDR3 comprises 13 residues. CDR3 amino acids: CASSGVRGSEAFF. In DNA form, the CDR3 reads TGTGCCAGCAGTGGGGTCAGAGGATCTGAAGCTTTCTTT. Filled out from reference TRBV25-1 and TRBJ1-1, the complete variable domain reads EADIYQTPRYLVIGTGKKITLECSQTMGHDKMYWYQQDPGMELHLIHYSYGVNSTEKGDLSSESTVSRIRTEHFPLTLESARPSHTSQYLCASSGVRGSEAFFGQGTRLTVV.

In regard to this clone: It is likely a read error, because the conserved phenylalanine at the end of the CDR3 is missing. The CDR3 loop is CASRRPGQGITEQYL. DNA of the CDR3: TGTGCCAGCAGGAGACCGGGACAGGGAATCACCGAGCAGTACCTC. The J gene is TRBJ2-7, the V gene TRBV28, with 9 bases identical to TRBD1. Germline assignment: CDR1 MDHEN and CDR2 SYDVKM. The ends lost 6 bases at V and 6 bases at J; junction bases unmatched: 12. The CDR3 runs to 15 residues.

The rearrangement links TRBV7-2 to TRBJ2-7; weak D call: TRBD2 (6 bases). The germline V gene has CDR1 SGHTA and CDR2 FQGNSA. The V end was cut by 5 bases, the J end by 2 bases, with 13 bases between. The CDR3 totals 14 residues. Here the CDR3 DNA reads TGTGCCAGCAGCCCCTCGGGAGAGGCCTACGAGCAGTACTTC. Encoded protein: CASSPSGEAYEQYF.

This clone was seen only a few times. The chain recombines TRBV14 with TRBJ2-5, with 14 bases identical to TRBD2. The CDR3 runs to 17 residues. The V segment lost 3 bases and the J segment 4 bases; nucleotides outside the gene matches: 7. The germline V gene has CDR1 SGHDN and CDR2 FVKESK. The CDR3 region has the DNA TGTGCCAGCAGCCAGTACCTCGGACTAGCGGGAGGAGAGACCCAGTACTTC. This sequence encodes CASSQYLGLAGGETQYF.

This chain connects TRBV7-3 to TRBJ1-1, with 8 nucleotides matching TRBD1. The J segment lost 4 bases and the V segment lost 2 bases, leaving 3 bases of the junction unmatched. CDR3 length: 14 amino acids. Germline V gene lookup returns CDR1 SGHTA and CDR2 FQGTGA. CDR3 protein: CASSLLGTGTEAFF. Written as DNA, the CDR3 is TGTGCCAGCAGCTTACTAGGGACAGGCACTGAAGCTTTCTTT. Drawing the rest from reference TRBV7-3 and TRBJ1-1, the complete variable domain is GAGVSQTPSNKVTEKGKYVELRCDPISGHTALYWYRQSLGQGPEFLIYFQGTGAADDSGLPNDRFFAVRPEGSVSTLKIQRTERGDSAVYLCASSLLGTGTEAFFGQGTRLTVV.

The V gene is TRBV29-1, the J gene TRBJ2-5, with TRBD1 matching over 8 bases. Looked up from germline, CDR1 is SQVTM and CDR2 is ANQGSEA. The CDR3 is made up of 13 amino acids. Unmatched junction bases numbered 7, after V lost 3 bases and J lost 7 bases. For the CDR3, the DNA is TGCAGCGTTGAGCCAGGGGGCTCGGGGACCCAGTACTTC. It translates to CSVEPGGSGTQYF. The whole variable domain, filled in from reference TRBV29-1 and TRBJ2-5, reads SAVISQKPSRDICQRGTSLTIQCQVDSQVTMMFWYRQQPGQSLTLIATANQGSEATYESGFVIDKFPISRPNLTFSTLTVSNMSPEDSSIYLCSVEPGGSGTQYFGPGTRLLVL.

The rearrangement joins TRBV5-6 to TRBJ1-4; 7 bases agree with TRBD1. Germline loops: CDR1 SGHDT, CDR2 YYEEEE. The V and J ends lost 4 bases and 8 bases, in that order; junction bases with no gene match: 11. The CDR3 contains 15 residues. CDR3 DNA: TGTGCCAGCAGCGCGATGACAGGGTTATTGGAAAAACTGTTTTTT. Protein product: CASSAMTGLLEKLFF.

In nucleotides, the CDR3 is TGTGCCAGCAGTTACGACACGGGTGCCAGGGGCTATGGCTACACCTTC. Amino acids: CASSYDTGARGYGYTF. V is TRBV6-5 and J is TRBJ1-2; D is possibly TRBD1 (6 bases). Trimming took off 2 bases at V and 4 bases at J, with 17 bases between the two ends. The CDR3 extends over 16 amino acids. Per the germline V gene, CDR1 is MNHEY and CDR2 is SVGAGI.

The V call is TRBV6-1, the J call TRBJ1-2; perhaps TRBD1 as D (5 bases). Per the germline V gene, CDR1 is MNHNS and CDR2 is SASEGT. V lost 8 bases to trimming and J lost 8 bases, with 15 bases between them. The CDR3 consists of 12 residues. CDR3 DNA sequence: TGTGCCAGCGTGGCGGGGGGGATCGGCTACACCTTC. Amino acid sequence: CASVAGGIGYTF.

This rearrangement joins TRBV6-1 to TRBJ1-5; D is unclear. V lost 7 bases and J lost 1, with 11 bases in between. Per germline, CDR1 MNHNS and CDR2 SASEGT. This CDR3 comprises 14 residues. The CDR3, as DNA: TGTGCCAGCACCCCCCCCGGGAGCAATCAGCCCCAGCATTTT. This encodes CASTPPGSNQPQHF.

The V and J genes are TRBV4-1 and TRBJ1-4; 8 bases fit TRBD1. This CDR3 is 16 amino acids long. V dropped 0 bases and J dropped 8; count of bases not matched to a gene: 8. Germline loops: CDR1 MGHRA, CDR2 YSYEKL. This chain's CDR3 is CASSQEKTGGNEKLFF. As DNA, the CDR3 is TGCGCCAGCAGCCAAGAGAAAACAGGGGGAAACGAAAAACTGTTTTTT.